The 7 T cell receptor beta chains listed next were all sequenced from one sample in a study of blood T cell repertoires in COVID-19. The assay was immunoSEQ multiplex PCR, and TCRdb's table has in-frame clones only and misses some. The sample holds about 93,000 clones; around four fifths are singletons and the top ten take under 20%. Material: peripheral blood. All receptors come from a human donor in a cohort sampled during active COVID-19.

This clone was picked up one time. V and J are TRBV19 and TRBJ1-5; D perhaps matches TRBD1 (5 bases). Trimming stripped 2 bases from V and 4 bases from J, with 15 bases between. CDR3 length: 16 amino acids. Germline CDR1 LNHDA, CDR2 SQIVND (reference sequence). CDR3: CASSISGWAANQPQHF. The CDR3 DNA reads as TGTGCCAGTAGTATATCAGGGTGGGCAGCTAATCAGCCCCAGCATTTT.

The J gene is TRBJ2-7, the V gene TRBV3-1 (or the pseudogene TRBV3-2), with D maybe TRBD2 (5 bases). Germline V gives CDR1 LGHDT, CDR2 YNNKEL (reference sequence). The CDR3 is 15 amino acids. The V and J ends lost 10 bases and 0 bases respectively, with 19 bases between them. The CDR3 nucleotides read TGTGCCACGGGTCTCTACGGCGGGTTCTCCTACGAGCAGTACTTC. This translates into CATGLYGGFSYEQYF.

The chain joins TRBV2 to TRBJ2-5, with 10 bases that match TRBD1. Germline V CDR1 and CDR2: SNHLY, FYNNEI. The CDR3 covers 16 residues. After removal of 8 bases from V and 1 base from J, the junction contained 10 bases not matched to a gene. The CDR3 sequence: CASGARDRGFQETQYF. In DNA form, the CDR3 reads TGTGCCAGCGGAGCGAGGGACAGGGGTTTCCAAGAGACCCAGTACTTC.

The chain uses TRBV4-2 and TRBJ2-5; a weak D match, TRBD2 (5 bases). Germline CDR1 and CDR2: LGHNA and YNFKEQ. CDR3 size: 18 residues. V dropped 1 base and J dropped 1 base, with 19 bases sitting between them. CDR3 in amino acids: CASSQAFAGFRSQETQYF. The DNA of the CDR3 is TGTGCCAGCAGCCAAGCGTTTGCGGGCTTTAGGTCCCAAGAGACCCAGTACTTC.

J is TRBJ1-6 and V is TRBV14, with 8 nucleotides matching TRBD1. The V gene's germline CDR1 is SGHDN and CDR2 FVKESK. The CDR3 has 16 residues. After removal of 3 bases from V and 4 bases from J, the junction contained 5 bases not matched to a gene. CDR3 residues: CASSHGTGVYNSPLHF. DNA of the CDR3: TGTGCCAGCAGCCACGGGACAGGTGTTTATAATTCACCCCTCCACTTT. Drawing the rest from reference TRBV14 and TRBJ1-6, the complete variable domain is EAGVTQFPSHSVIEKGQTVTLRCDPISGHDNLYWYRRVMGKEIKFLLHFVKESKQDESGMPNNRFLAERTGGTYSTLKVQPAELEDSGVYFCASSHGTGVYNSPLHFGNGTRLTVT.

The chain couples TRBV5-1 to TRBJ2-7; possibly TRBD2 for D (5 bases). CDR3 length: 14 amino acids. Germline lookup yields CDR1 SGHRS and CDR2 YFSETQ. V was trimmed by 0 bases and J by 6 bases, leaving 13 bases between them. The CDR3: CASSLGSSRAEQYF. CDR3 nucleotide sequence: TGCGCCAGCAGCTTGGGATCTTCGAGGGCCGAGCAGTACTTC.

The chain is built from TRBV18 and TRBJ2-1; D unclear. The CDR3 sequence is 14 residues long. CDR1 is KGHSH, CDR2 LQKENI, per germline. Trimming removed 3 bases at V and 0 bases at J, with 6 bases between. CDR3 bases: TGTGCCAGCTCACCTTTGAGCTCCTACAATGAGCAGTTCTTC. Protein: CASSPLSSYNEQFF.